The table lists the clone carrying this T cell receptor (beta chain) with many counts. Its target is not known. This entry is derived from a study of spatial heterogeneity in lung cancer. General study points: In blood, ubiquitous expanded tumor TCRs appeared more at resection than follow-up.

Sample time point: sample taken at primary tumor resection. The sequenced material consisted of unsorted whole RNA from tumor, nontumor lung or frozen PBMC. This CDR3 spans 12 amino acids. Per the germline V gene, CDR1 is MDHEN and CDR2 is SYDVKM. The V and J ends lost 8 bases and 10 bases, in that order; junction bases with no gene match: 8. A unique molecular identifier was carried by every single TCR cDNA molecule. TCRdb fed the 5' RACE reads into MiXCR, producing one record per CDR3 protein. The profile covers 50,000 or so distinct CDR3 sequences, with less than 9% appearing a single time and 10% to 15% taken by the ten largest.

The TCR originated in a female donor with early-stage non-small cell lung cancer. The rearrangement joins TRBV28 to TRBJ1-1, with 9 bases aligning to TRBD1. This material consisted of PBMCs, taken at surgery. CDR3 DNA: TGTGCCAGCCGGGACAGGGAGGCTACAGCTTTCTTT. Translated: CASRDREATAFF.